This TCR beta chain is from a study of T cell responses to AZD1222 COVID-19 vaccine. Background on the study: Second-dose intervals of approximately 4 or approximately 12 weeks were pooled.

TCRdb's table, derived via immunoSEQ multiplex PCR, lists solely in-frame clones and lacks some. The sample holds 130,000 to 150,000 clones, approximately 90% seen once. The germline gives CDR1 SGDLS, CDR2 YYNGEE. This CDR3 spans 15 amino acids. Trimming removed 1 base from V and 4 bases from J, with 14 bases in between. Remarks on this clone: The antigen is undetermined.

Findings of the study overall: There were mostly white British donors and more females than males, and clonal diversity was possibly underestimated.

This clonotype was obtained from an adult in good health. The material sequenced was peripheral blood, taken on day 0 of AZD1222 vaccination. This chain connects TRBV9 to TRBJ1-1, with a possible D match to TRBD1 (5 bases). CDR3 nucleotide sequence: TGTGCCAGCAGCGTAACCGGCGGGGCGACCACTGAAGCTTTCTTT. Translation: CASSVTGGATTEAFF.